These T cell receptor beta chains were read from a single sample in a study of blood T cells in healthy people across ages. TCRdb called the 5' RACE reads again in MiXCR, with one record for every CDR3 protein. The sample lists hundreds of thousands of distinct CDR3 sequences; 52% were seen once. The specimen was blood. The receptors were gathered from a woman of 80 years or more in good health. The CDR3 runs from the conserved cysteine through the conserved F or W. Fields, in order: clone size, D gene, J gene, V gene, CDR3 protein, CDR3 DNA. The D gene is left open where the match is weak. The listing skips clone size in some rows; elsewhere it reads once, few, many or a size class.

many,NA,TRBJ2-1,TRBV5-1,CASSWGGAVTYNEQFF,TGCGCCAGCAGCTGGGGGGGGGCGGTAACCTACAATGAGCAGTTCTTC
NA,TRBD2,TRBJ2-3,TRBV15,CATSRVSGRLDTQYF,TGTGCCACCAGCAGAGTCAGCGGGAGACTAGATACGCAGTATTTT
NA,TRBD1,TRBJ1-2,TRBV2,CASRADRENYGYTF,TGTGCCAGCAGGGCGGACAGGGAGAACTATGGCTACACCTTC
many,NA,TRBJ2-1,TRBV12-3/TRBV12-4,CASSFVGFEQFF,TGTGCCAGCAGTTTTGTGGGTTTTGAGCAGTTCTTC
many,NA,TRBJ1-2,TRBV21-1,CASSKVPRGEGYGYTF,TGTGCCAGCAGCAAAGTCCCGAGGGGGGAGGGCTATGGCTACACCTTC
NA,NA,TRBJ2-7,TRBV28,CASRTQGAGEQYF,TGTGCCAGCAGGACACAGGGAGCGGGCGAGCAGTACTTC
NA,TRBD2,TRBJ2-7,TRBV7-2,CASSISSGPTNEQYF,TGTGCCAGCAGTATTTCTAGCGGCCCCACCAATGAGCAGTACTTC
NA,NA,TRBJ2-7,TRBV20-1,CSAPPLAESYNEQYF,TGCAGTGCGCCGCCACTAGCAGAGTCCTACAATGAGCAGTACTTC
NA,NA,TRBJ2-2,TRBV6-1,CASSDDGPTGELFF,TGTGCCAGCAGTGACGACGGCCCCACCGGGGAGCTGTTTTTT
many,NA,TRBJ2-3,TRBV27,CASSFLGSWQYF,TGTGCCAGCAGTTTTCTGGGATCGTGGCAGTATTTT
NA,NA,TRBJ2-5,TRBV4-1,CASSQGLALGETQYF,TGCGCCAGCAGCCAGGGGCTAGCTTTGGGGGAGACCCAGTACTTC
NA,NA,TRBJ2-6,TRBV9,CASTEGVAPSGANVLTF,TGTGCCAGCACCGAAGGGGTGGCCCCCTCTGGGGCCAACGTCCTGACTTTC
NA,TRBD2,TRBJ2-7,TRBV7-2,CASSRSGTNPYEQNF,TGTGCCAGCAGCCGTTCCGGGACTAATCCCTACGAGCAGAACTTC
once,TRBD1,TRBJ2-7,TRBV6-6,CASSYNRGRSYEQYF,TGTGCCAGCAGTTACAACAGGGGAAGATCCTACGAGCAGTACTTC
many,NA,TRBJ2-3,TRBV7-3,CASSEQGFDTQYF,TGTGCCAGCAGCGAGCAGGGATTTGATACGCAGTATTTT
many,TRBD2,TRBJ2-1,TRBV5-1,CASSLALAGPYNEQFF,TGCGCCAGCAGCTTGGCACTAGCGGGGCCTTACAATGAGCAGTTCTTC
NA,TRBD2,TRBJ2-1,TRBV2,CASSRLAGGDNGQFF,TGTGCCAGCAGTAGACTAGCGGGGGGGGACAATGGGCAGTTCTTC
many,NA,TRBJ2-1,TRBV7-6,CASSLAPGAPKEQFF,TGTGCCAGCAGCTTAGCCCCAGGGGCCCCCAAGGAGCAGTTCTTC